This T cell receptor (beta chain) emerged from a study of regulatory T cells in long-lasting Graves disease. J was trimmed by 4 bases and V by 5 bases; bases with no gene match: 12. The CDR3 has 18 amino acids. CDR1 is LNHDA and CDR2 is SQIVND in the germline V gene (reference sequence). This clonotype came up a few times. The time point: newly diagnosed GD, antithyroid drugs for less than 3 months. From PBMCs, RNA was extracted and then used to make the TCR library. Criteria from the American Thyroid Association guidelines were applied to diagnose Graves' disease. Both iRepertoire HTBI primers and Arm-PCR of CDR3 regions were used to build the TCR beta libraries. Each CDR3 protein is one row after TCRdb ran MiXCR on the multiplex PCR reads. The table lists roughly 500,000 distinct CDR3 sequences, 13% of them singletons. The same sample was also used in a study of T cells in Graves' hyperthyroidism and ophthalmopathy.

The gene calls are TRBV19 and TRBJ2-2, with 11 nucleotides matching TRBD2. The material was peripheral blood mononuclear cells (PBMCs), obtained at new diagnosis, from a patient treated with antithyroid drugs. The sequence was obtained from a man aged 25-40 years with Graves disease. This CDR3 reads CASSLLGGLAAGTGELFF. The CDR3, as DNA: TGTGCCAGTAGTTTATTGGGGGGACTAGCGGCCGGCACCGGGGAGCTGTTTTTT.